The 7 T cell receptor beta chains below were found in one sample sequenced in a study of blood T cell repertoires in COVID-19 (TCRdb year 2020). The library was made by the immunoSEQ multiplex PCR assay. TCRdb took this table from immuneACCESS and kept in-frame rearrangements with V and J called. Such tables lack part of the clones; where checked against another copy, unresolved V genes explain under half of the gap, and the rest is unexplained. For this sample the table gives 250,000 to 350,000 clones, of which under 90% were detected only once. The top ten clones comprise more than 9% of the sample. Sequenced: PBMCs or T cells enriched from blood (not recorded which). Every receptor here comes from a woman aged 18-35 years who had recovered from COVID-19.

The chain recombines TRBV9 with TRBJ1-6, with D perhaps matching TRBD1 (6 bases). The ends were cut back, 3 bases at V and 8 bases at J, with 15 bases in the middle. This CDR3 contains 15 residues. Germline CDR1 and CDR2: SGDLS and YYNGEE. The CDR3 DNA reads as TGTGCCAGCAGCGGACACCCAAACAGGGATTCACCCCTCCACTTT. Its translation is CASSGHPNRDSPLHF.

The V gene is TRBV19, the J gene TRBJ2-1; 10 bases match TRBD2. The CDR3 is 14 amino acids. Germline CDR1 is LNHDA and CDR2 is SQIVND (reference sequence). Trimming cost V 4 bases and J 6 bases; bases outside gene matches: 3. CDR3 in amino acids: CASSTSGSINEQFF. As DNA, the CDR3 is TGTGCCAGTAGTACTAGCGGGAGTATCAATGAGCAGTTCTTC.

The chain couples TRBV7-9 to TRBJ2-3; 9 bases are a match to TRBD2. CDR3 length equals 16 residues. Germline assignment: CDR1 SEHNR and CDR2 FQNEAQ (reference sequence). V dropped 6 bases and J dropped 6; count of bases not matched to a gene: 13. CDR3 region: CASRSHRREGADTQYF. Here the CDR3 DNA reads TGTGCCAGCAGGTCCCATCGGCGGGAGGGCGCGGATACGCAGTATTTT.

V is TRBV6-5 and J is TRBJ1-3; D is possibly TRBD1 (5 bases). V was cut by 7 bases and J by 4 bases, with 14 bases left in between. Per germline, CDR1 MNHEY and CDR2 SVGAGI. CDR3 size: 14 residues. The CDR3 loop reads CASKSPGEGNTIYF. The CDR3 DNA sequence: TGTGCCAGCAAAAGTCCGGGGGAAGGAAACACCATATATTTT.

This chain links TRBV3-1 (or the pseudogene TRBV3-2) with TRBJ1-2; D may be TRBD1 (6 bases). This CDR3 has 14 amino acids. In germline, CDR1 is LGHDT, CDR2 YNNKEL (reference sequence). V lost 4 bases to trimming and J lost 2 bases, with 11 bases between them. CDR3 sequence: CASSPQGANYGYTF. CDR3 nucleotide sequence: TGTGCCAGCAGCCCACAGGGTGCGAACTATGGCTACACCTTC.

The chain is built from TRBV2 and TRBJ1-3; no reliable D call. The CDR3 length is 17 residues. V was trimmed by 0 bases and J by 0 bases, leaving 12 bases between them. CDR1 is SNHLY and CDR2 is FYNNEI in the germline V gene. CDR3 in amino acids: CASSEARFGSSGNTIYF. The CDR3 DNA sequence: TGTGCCAGCAGTGAAGCGCGGTTTGGGAGCTCTGGAAACACCATATATTTT.

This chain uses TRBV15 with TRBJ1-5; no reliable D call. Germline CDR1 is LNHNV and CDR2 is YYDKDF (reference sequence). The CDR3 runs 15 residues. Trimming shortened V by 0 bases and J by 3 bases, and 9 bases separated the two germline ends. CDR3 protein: CATSRELHSNQPQHF. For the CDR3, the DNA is TGTGCCACCAGCAGAGAATTGCACTCCAATCAGCCCCAGCATTTT.